This TCR beta chain was obtained from a study of shared T cell receptors in the human thymus. Assay used: immunoSEQ multiplex PCR; TCRdb lists only in-frame clones, some missing. The table has about 660,000 clones, 70% to 90% seen once; the top ten hold 0.0095% to 0.011%. This clone was observed a handful of times. This same sample was also part of a study on human thymus T cells. From that second work: Corrective cardiac operations yielded the resected thymus tissue.

This clonotype originated in a boy under two years old with a congenital heart defect. Sequencing used thymocytes.

The CDR3 is CASSQERFSGANVLTF. In DNA form, the CDR3 reads TGCGCCAGCAGCCAAGAGCGGTTCTCTGGGGCCAACGTCCTGACTTTC. The chain recombines TRBV4-3 with TRBJ2-6, with D uncertain. Trimming stripped 0 bases from V and 0 bases from J, with 6 bases between. CDR1 LGHNA and CDR2 YSLEER come from the germline V gene. This CDR3 contains 16 residues.